This T cell receptor (beta chain) was recorded in a study of blood T cell repertoires in COVID-19. Overall study: The cDNA or gDNA used as material had been derived from T cells, B-cell-depleted T cells, or PBMCs.

As handled by the study authors: Estimated nucleated cell counts came from reference gene primer amplification. TCRdb keeps only in-frame clones here, not all; method: immunoSEQ multiplex PCR. Clone size and the V and J calls come from that table; the DNA yielded D and trimming. The sample consists of roughly 25,000 clones, around 87% of them appearing once. V was cut by 0 bases and J by 3 bases, with 12 bases left in between. CDR1 is LGHNA and CDR2 is YSLEER in the germline V gene. The CDR3 contains 16 residues. The source is a man aged 50 or older with active COVID-19. Sequenced material: peripheral blood. The rearrangement uses TRBV4-3 and TRBJ2-1; tentative D call: TRBD2 (7 bases). CDR3 DNA: TGCGCCAGCAGCCAAGATAGGGGGGGGAACTACAATGAGCAGTTCTTC. Protein sequence: CASSQDRGGNYNEQFF.